These T cell receptor beta chains were read from a single sample in a study of T-cell reconstitution after alpha-beta-depleted transplantation in children. A single record per CDR3 protein comes from TCRdb applying MiXCR to the PCR reads. The sample lists 450,000 to 550,000 distinct CDR3 sequences; about an eighth were seen once. The material was PBMCs, mostly from graft donor cells, obtained 180 days after TCRalphabeta/CD19-depleted stem cell transplant. All receptors derive from a female patient aged 2-15 years who had a stem cell transplant for aplastic anemia, so the T cells may come from the graft donor. Each CDR3 is given with its conserved first and last residue. The D gene is left open where the match is weak. Rows give clone size only sometimes, using once, few, many, or a class for an expanded clone.

cdr3_nt | cdr3_aa | v_call | clone_size | j_call | d_call
TGCGCCAGCAGCTCCAACCCCCTAGCGGTCCAAGAGACCCAGTACTTC | CASSSNPLAVQETQYF | TRBV5-1 | NA | TRBJ2-5 | TRBD2
TGTGCCAGCAGTTCCACCGGGGGGATCTCCTACGAGCAGTACTTC | CASSSTGGISYEQYF | TRBV28 | NA | TRBJ2-7 | TRBD2
TGTGCCAGCAGCGATTCCAGCACCTATAATTCACCCCTCCACTTT | CASSDSSTYNSPLHF | TRBV6-1 | many | TRBJ1-6 | NA
TGTGCCAGCTCACCACGTAGTAATGAGCAGTTCTTC | CASSPRSNEQFF | TRBV18 | NA | TRBJ2-1 | NA
TGTGCCAGCAGCCAAGAGGCGGTGGCAGATACGCAGTATTTT | CASSQEAVADTQYF | TRBV3-1 | NA | TRBJ2-3 | NA
TGCAGTGCCAGGACTAGCGGGGGTCCTCAGGAGACCCAGTACTTC | CSARTSGGPQETQYF | TRBV20-1 | few | TRBJ2-5 | TRBD2
TGTGCCAGCAGCCCGACCCCCAGAAGGGACTACGAGCAGTACTTC | CASSPTPRRDYEQYF | TRBV27 | few | TRBJ2-7 | NA
TGTGCCAGCAGCTCCGGGGCAAGCGGGGTCCTTGGGACCGGGGAGCTGTTTTTT | CASSSGASGVLGTGELFF | TRBV7-7 | NA | TRBJ2-2 | TRBD2
TGTGCCAGCAGTTCCCAACTCCTCGGGCAGGTCAACTATGGCTACACCTTC | CASSSQLLGQVNYGYTF | TRBV27 | NA | TRBJ1-2 | NA
TGCGCCAGCAGCACTACCTCGGGGGGGCAAGAGACCCAGTACTTC | CASSTTSGGQETQYF | TRBV4-1 | few | TRBJ2-5 | TRBD2
TGCAGTGCACCCTCAGCGGGGAACTCCTACAATGAGCAGTTCTTC | CSAPSAGNSYNEQFF | TRBV20-1 | NA | TRBJ2-1 | TRBD2
TGTGCCAGCAGCCTCCCCGCGGGAGGTTCCGAGCAGTACTTC | CASSLPAGGSEQYF | TRBV4-2 | few | TRBJ2-7 | TRBD2
TGTGCCAGCAGTCCGCCACCGGGCCCCTATGGCTACACCTTC | CASSPPPGPYGYTF | TRBV28 | once | TRBJ1-2 | NA
TGTGCCAGCAACCTACAGGGTACCGGGGCCAACGTCCTGACTTTC | CASNLQGTGANVLTF | TRBV28 | many | TRBJ2-6 | NA
TGCAGTGCCCGACCCGCAGGGGGCGTTATCTACGAGCAGTACTTC | CSARPAGGVIYEQYF | TRBV20-1 | NA | TRBJ2-7 | TRBD1
TGTGCCATCAGTGACCCCCGAGCAACAGATACGCAGTATTTT | CAISDPRATDTQYF | TRBV10-3 | NA | TRBJ2-3 | NA
TGTGCCGGGAGACGAGCGGGAGCGGGATACAATGAGCAGTTCTTC | CAGRRAGAGYNEQFF | TRBV6-1 | NA | TRBJ2-1 | TRBD2
TGCAGCGTCAGAAGGGGGGTAAATGAAAAACTGTTTTTT | CSVRRGVNEKLFF | TRBV29-1 | NA | TRBJ1-4 | NA
TGTGCCAGCAGCGTTTCCCCAGGGACCAACGAGCAGTACTTC | CASSVSPGTNEQYF | TRBV9 | few | TRBJ2-7 | NA
TGCAGCGTTGAACAGGGCTCCTCTCGGGAGCAGTACTTC | CSVEQGSSREQYF | TRBV29-1 | many | TRBJ2-7 | NA
TGTGCCAGCAGCTTGGAACTCGGTGAAGTTGAGCAGTTCTTC | CASSLELGEVEQFF | TRBV11-2 | NA | TRBJ2-1 | NA
TGCGCCAGCAGCCAACGACTAGCGGGAGAAGGAGATACGCAGTATTTT | CASSQRLAGEGDTQYF | TRBV4-1 | few | TRBJ2-3 | TRBD2
TGCGCCAGCAGCTTGGGTAGCCCGAACACTGAAGCTTTCTTT | CASSLGSPNTEAFF | TRBV5-1 | many | TRBJ1-1 | NA
TGTGCCAGCAGCCCGTTCAGAGAGGGTACTGAAGCTTTCTTT | CASSPFREGTEAFF | TRBV7-2 | many | TRBJ1-1 | NA
TGTGCCAGCACCCCTCGGCACAGGGCTACCTACGAGCAGTACTTC | CASTPRHRATYEQYF | TRBV28 | NA | TRBJ2-7 | NA
TGTGCCAGCAGTTACTCGACTAGCGGGAGTTACGAGCAGTACTTC | CASSYSTSGSYEQYF | TRBV6-5 | many | TRBJ2-7 | TRBD2
TGTGCTAGTGGGCGACGGCTCTCTGGAAACACCATATATTTT | CASGRRLSGNTIYF | TRBV12-5 | NA | TRBJ1-3 | NA
TGTGCCAGCAGTTTGACTCCCGGGGGGGAGCTGTTTTTT | CASSLTPGGELFF | TRBV12-3/TRBV12-4 | few | TRBJ2-2 | NA
TGCAGTGCTAGAGATTGGGGCGTCGAGGGGGCATCTGGAAACACCATATATTTT | CSARDWGVEGASGNTIYF | TRBV20-1 | NA | TRBJ1-3 | TRBD1
TGTGCCAGCAGCTCCACCCTTCAGCGGGCCGGGGCCACAGATACGCAGTATTTT | CASSSTLQRAGATDTQYF | TRBV11-2 | NA | TRBJ2-3 | NA
TGTGCCACCAGGAGGGGAGGAAATGAGCAGTTCTTC | CATRRGGNEQFF | TRBV9 | few | TRBJ2-1 | NA
TGTGCCAGCTCACCCTTAGCGGGAGGGCCCCCCTACAATGAGCAGTTCTTC | CASSPLAGGPPYNEQFF | TRBV18 | NA | TRBJ2-1 | TRBD2
TGTGCCAGCAGCCTGGGACTAGCCCAAGAGACCCAGTACTTC | CASSLGLAQETQYF | TRBV7-2 | many | TRBJ2-5 | TRBD2
TGTGCCAGCAGCCAAGAGAGCGGGAAAGAGACCCAGTACTTC | CASSQESGKETQYF | TRBV4-2 | many | TRBJ2-5 | TRBD2
TGTGCCAGCAGCCAAGCTCGTCAGGGTTATCATTCACCCCTCCACTTT | CASSQARQGYHSPLHF | TRBV14 | NA | TRBJ1-6 | NA
TGCAGTGCAACCTACGGGACAGGGGATATTCATCAGCCCCAGCATTTT | CSATYGTGDIHQPQHF | TRBV20-1 | few | TRBJ1-5 | TRBD1
TGCGCCAGCAGCCAACCGGGACTAGCGCCTAACACCGGGGAGCTGTTTTTT | CASSQPGLAPNTGELFF | TRBV5-1 | many | TRBJ2-2 | TRBD2
TGCAGTGCGCCGAGGGCGGGAGGGCCCAACGTCGAGCAGTACTTC | CSAPRAGGPNVEQYF | TRBV20-1 | NA | TRBJ2-7 | TRBD2
TGTGCCAGCAGCTTAGAGCAGGGGGGATGGAATGAGCAGTTCTTC | CASSLEQGGWNEQFF | TRBV7-6 | few | TRBJ2-1 | NA
TGTGCCAGCAGCTGGACTAGCTTAAGTCTGAATGAGCAGTTCTTC | CASSWTSLSLNEQFF | TRBV7-9 | NA | TRBJ2-1 | TRBD2
TGCAGCGTTGGAGTCGGTGAGCAGTTCTTC | CSVGVGEQFF | TRBV29-1 | many | TRBJ2-1 | NA
TGTGCCAGCAGTTCAGACGGGAGGGCCTCAGATACGCAGTATTTT | CASSSDGRASDTQYF | TRBV6-5 | few | TRBJ2-3 | TRBD2
TGTGCCAGCAGTTTAGCCTTTGTAGGGACAGTCTCTGGAAACACCATATATTTT | CASSLAFVGTVSGNTIYF | TRBV12-3/TRBV12-4 | many | TRBJ1-3 | TRBD1
TGTGCCAGCAGTTTGAGGCAGGGGAATGTTTACTATGGCTACACCTTC | CASSLRQGNVYYGYTF | TRBV12-3/TRBV12-4 | NA | TRBJ1-2 | NA
TGTGCCAGCAGGAGCAAGCGGGGACAGGCCCATAATGAAAAACTGTTTTTT | CASRSKRGQAHNEKLFF | TRBV12-3/TRBV12-4 | few | TRBJ1-4 | TRBD1
TGTGCCAGCCACACTAGGGGATGGGGTTACGAGCAGTACTTC | CASHTRGWGYEQYF | TRBV28 | NA | TRBJ2-7 | NA
TGTGCCAGCAGCTCCCGGGGCGGGAACACCGGGGAGCTGTTTTTT | CASSSRGGNTGELFF | TRBV7-2 | few | TRBJ2-2 | NA
TGTGCCAGCAGCCGACCGGACAGACAAGAGACCCAGTACTTC | CASSRPDRQETQYF | TRBV3-1 | many | TRBJ2-5 | NA
TGCAGTGCTAGATCCGGGAGTGTAATCCCAGGTTCGGAGACCCAGTACTTC | CSARSGSVIPGSETQYF | TRBV20-1 | few | TRBJ2-5 | NA
TGTGCCAGCAGCCAGGGGAGGACGTTCGACCAGCAGTACTTC | CASSQGRTFDQQYF | TRBV4-2 | NA | TRBJ2-7 | NA
TGTGCCAGCAGTTACTACCCTGACAATGAGCAGTTCTTC | CASSYYPDNEQFF | TRBV6-2/TRBV6-3 | many | TRBJ2-1 | NA
TGTGCCAGCAGCCCCCTCGGAACCCTCTACGAGCAGTACTTC | CASSPLGTLYEQYF | TRBV7-9 | NA | TRBJ2-7 | NA
TGTGCCATCAGTGATTGGGCTGACGCAGGAGGAAACACCATATATTTT | CAISDWADAGGNTIYF | TRBV10-3 | NA | TRBJ1-3 | NA
TGTGCCAGCAGAAGGTTCACCGGGGAGCTGTTTTTT | CASRRFTGELFF | TRBV12-3/TRBV12-4 | NA | TRBJ2-2 | NA
TGTGCCAGCAGCTTGCTAGCGGGAGTCGAGAATGAGCAGTTCTTC | CASSLLAGVENEQFF | TRBV13 | many | TRBJ2-1 | TRBD2
TGTGCCAGCAGCTTAAGGGTCACCGGGGAGCTGTTTTTT | CASSLRVTGELFF | TRBV11-3 | many | TRBJ2-2 | NA
TGTGCCAGCAGGCCACAGGGGACCGGCAATCAGCCCCAGCATTTT | CASRPQGTGNQPQHF | TRBV27 | NA | TRBJ1-5 | TRBD1
TGTGCCAGCAGCCAAGGGAACGGTGCCCTCCGGACCCAGTACTTC | CASSQGNGALRTQYF | TRBV3-1 | NA | TRBJ2-5 | NA